This T cell receptor beta chain was captured in a study of blood T cell repertoires in COVID-19. Across the study: The United States, Italy and Spain provided the acute and convalescent COVID-19 samples.

Clones were read by immunoSEQ multiplex PCR, and TCRdb kept only the in-frame ones, dropping some. The table records 250,000 to 350,000 clones, 70% to 90% of them present only once. Enrolment of Seattle patients took place during active infection, and they were followed longitudinally. With 3 bases clipped from V and 7 bases from J, the junction kept 8 bases outside the gene matches. CDR3 length equals 14 residues. CDR1 is MNHEY and CDR2 is SVGAGI in the germline V gene. The sample taken for sequencing was peripheral blood. This rearrangement joins TRBV6-5 to TRBJ1-1; the match to TRBD1 covers 7 bases. The TCR sequence derives from a human donor with COVID-19, enrolled during active disease. The donor label of this sample is uncertain. The CDR3 DNA reads TGTGCCAGCAGTTATACAGGGGTTTTGGTTGAAGCTTTCTTT. Translated: CASSYTGVLVEAFF.